This TCR beta chain was sequenced in a study of shared clonotypes between healthy human individuals (dated by TCRdb to the early 2020s). General notes on the study: A few men and two women, aged 18 to 49 years, made up the cohort. For each donor, three plates each were used for CD4 naive and CD4 memory, two plates were used for CD8 naive, and one plate was used for CD8 memory. To estimate repertoire size and how much clonotype sharing occurs between individuals, the study deeply sequenced the blood TCR repertoires of 5 or 6 healthy adults. Libraries were prepared and TCR repertoires were sequenced by different laboratories using diverse techniques, in order to increase sequencing depth and limit assay-specific biases. Between about 0.85 and 9.5 billion PBMCs per donor were obtained by leukapheresis. The paper as a whole reports these results and caveats: Even with the large sequencing depth, rarefaction of the sorted-subset datasets indicated that sequencing was incomplete. Because the study included only a small number of donors, the genetic and exposure-history diversity represented was limited. Pairwise subsampling indicated that sequencing depth was expected to affect the degree of clonotype sharing among donors. Larger estimated clonotype richness was generally found for naive subsets than for memory subsets. When several donors were compared, the shared fraction of clonotypes was around 4.6% for naive CD4, over 3% for naive CD8, 2.3% for memory CD4, and 0.4% for memory CD8. Compared with non-shared clonotypes, clonotypes shared by all four sorted-subset donors had higher generation probabilities. Sampling was limited to blood, and TCR repertoires in tissue likely differ from TCR repertoires in blood.

Donors were healthy HIV-negative adults with no recently reported acute infections or vaccinations. Every donor was a Caucasian adult residing in Nashville, Tennessee, USA. CD4+ T cells were enriched by magnetic negative selection; naive cells were then positively selected on CD45RA, and the negative fraction formed the memory subset. Blood was obtained by leukapheresis, after which PBMCs were separated by Ficoll-Histopaque density gradient centrifugation and cryopreserved in liquid nitrogen vapor phase. Analytical flow cytometry was used to check the purity and quantity of each magnetically sorted T cell population. Each sorted fraction had its genomic DNA isolated and then quantified by UV absorbance on a Nanodrop 2000c. Comment on this clone: There is no known antigen for this receptor. No base-level quality is on record; no much larger clone is a single base apart.

Using the deep immunoSEQ assay, TCR CDR3 regions were amplified from genomic DNA by multiplex PCR. For each cell subset, the extracted genomic DNA was distributed evenly across all wells of several immunoSEQ 96-well plates, and each plate served as one replicate. Each replicate PCR for sorted subsets received about 180 ng genomic DNA, equal to about 29,000 T cell genomes. Purified libraries were measured with a Qubit 3.0 fluorometer, size-checked on a Bioanalyzer 2100, and measured again with the KAPA Library Quantification kit. Each immunoSEQ 96-well plate was sequenced on its own single-read 150-cycle Illumina NextSeq 550 flow cell. The original methods were these. Because the immunoSEQ output held only junctional sequences and lacked quality scores, the filtering could not match the filtering applied to full-length reads. Sequences were annotated with PyIR, a Python wrapper for IgBLAST v1.9, using IMGT germline references to assign V/J genes and CDR3. Any read was removed if the V/J assignment was weak (E-value above 1e-6), the CDR3 was missing, or the read contained stop codons, out-of-frame junctions, or ambiguous translated residues. V3J clonotypes were defined as sequences sharing an identical inferred V gene, J gene, and CDR3 amino acid sequence. To compute the percentage overlap between repertoires, the number of shared unique clonotypes was divided by the size of the smaller repertoire. RTK rarefaction, the Chao1 estimator, and Recon v2.1 estimates of unobserved clonotypes were used to assess repertoire richness. Generation probabilities for all TCRbeta clonotypes obtained by the gDNA method from a few donors were computed using OLGA. This immuneACCESS table, as held by TCRdb, lists in-frame sequences with V and J called but not all clones. Of the missing ones, under half trace to an unresolved V gene in checked studies; the others have no known cause. V and J calls and clone size are copied from that table; D and trimming were computed from the DNA. The sample contains millions of clones, 85% to 95% of them found a single time. The ten largest clonotypes hold 0.1% to 0.15% of the sample.

V trim: 5 bases; J trim: 5 bases; unmatched bases: 6. CDR1 and CDR2 are drawn from the germline V gene: SGHVS, FQNEAQ. CDR3 length: 14 amino acids, cysteine to phenylalanine. Here the CDR3 DNA is all that survives: 42 bases in frame from base 1. The material sequenced was naive CD4+ T cells sorted from blood. The cell subset or site label of this sample denotes: CD45RA+ positively selected. The receptor's source is a man aged 18 to 29 in good health. The chain is assembled from TRBV7-8 and TRBJ1-5; TRBD1 matches 7 bases in the middle. This receptor has the CDR3 CASSPGQSDQPQHF. The base sequence is TGTGCCAGCAGCCCGGGACAGTCAGATCAGCCCCAGCATTTT.